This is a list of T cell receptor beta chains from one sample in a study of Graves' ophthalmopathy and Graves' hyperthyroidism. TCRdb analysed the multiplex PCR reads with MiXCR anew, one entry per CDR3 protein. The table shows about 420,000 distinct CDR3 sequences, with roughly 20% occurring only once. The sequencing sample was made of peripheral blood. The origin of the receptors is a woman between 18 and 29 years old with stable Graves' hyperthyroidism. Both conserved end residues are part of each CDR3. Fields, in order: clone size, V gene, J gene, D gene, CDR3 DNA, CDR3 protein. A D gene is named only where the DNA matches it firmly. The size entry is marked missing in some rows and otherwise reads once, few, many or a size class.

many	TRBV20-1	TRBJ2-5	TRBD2	TGCAGTGCCAGAAGACTGAACAGCGGGACCAAAGAGACCCAGTACTTC	CSARRLNSGTKETQYF
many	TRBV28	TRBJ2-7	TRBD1	TGTGCCAGCAGTTTGCAGGGGGCGATCAACGAGCAGTACTTC	CASSLQGAINEQYF
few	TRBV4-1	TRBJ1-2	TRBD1	TGCGCCAGCAGCCAAGTAGCCGGGACAGGTTATGGCTACACCTTC	CASSQVAGTGYGYTF
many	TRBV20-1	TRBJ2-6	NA	TGCAGTGCTAGACCCGGGGCCAACGTCCTGACTTTC	CSARPGANVLTF
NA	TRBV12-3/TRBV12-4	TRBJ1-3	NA	TGTGCCAGCAGTGTAACCCGGGACGGCTCTGGAAACACCATATATTTT	CASSVTRDGSGNTIYF
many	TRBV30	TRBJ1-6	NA	TGTGCCTGGAGTCCATTCGGGACCCTGGGGTCACCCCTCCACTTT	CAWSPFGTLGSPLHF
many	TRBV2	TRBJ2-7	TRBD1	TGTGCCAGCAGGGAAAGGACAGGGCCCTACGAGCAGTACTTC	CASRERTGPYEQYF
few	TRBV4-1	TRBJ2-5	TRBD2	TGCGCCAGCAGTATCAGACCGGGGACTAGCGGGAGCCCGAAGGAGACCCAGTACTTC	CASSIRPGTSGSPKETQYF
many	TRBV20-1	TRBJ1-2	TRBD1	TGCAGTGCTAGAGCAGGGGGCGAGGGTGGCTACACCTTC	CSARAGGEGGYTF
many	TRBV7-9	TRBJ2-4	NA	TGTGCCAGCAGCCCCGGACAGATAGCCAAAAACATTCAGTACTTC	CASSPGQIAKNIQYF
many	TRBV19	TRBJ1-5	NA	TGTGCCAGTAGTATAGGACCTAATCAGCCCCAGCATTTT	CASSIGPNQPQHF
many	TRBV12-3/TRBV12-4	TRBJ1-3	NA	TGTGCCAGCAGTTTACCATCCGGGGATAGGAACACCATATATTTT	CASSLPSGDRNTIYF
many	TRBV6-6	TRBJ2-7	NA	TGTGCCAGCAGGACCAGGGGGGTGTCCTACGAGCAGTACTTC	CASRTRGVSYEQYF
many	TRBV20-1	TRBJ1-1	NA	TGCAGTGCCCCGAGGGCCGGCAACACTGAAGCTTTCTTT	CSAPRAGNTEAFF
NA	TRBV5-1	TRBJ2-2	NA	TGCGCCAGCAGCTGGAAAGAGGGCACCGGGGAGCTGTTTTTT	CASSWKEGTGELFF
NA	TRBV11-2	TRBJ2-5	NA	TGTGCCAGCAGCTTGACGATGGAGACCCAGTACTTC	CASSLTMETQYF
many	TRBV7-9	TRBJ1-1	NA	TGTGCCAGCAGCTTAGACTACAGGCAGCCAAACACTGAAGCTTTCTTT	CASSLDYRQPNTEAFF
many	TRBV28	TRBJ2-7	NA	TGTGCCAGCAGCCAGCCCAGGGGAGAAAACGAGCAGTACTTC	CASSQPRGENEQYF
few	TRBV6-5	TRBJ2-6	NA	TGTGCCAGCAGTCTACAGGACCTGTACTCTGGGGCCAACGTCCTGACTTTC	CASSLQDLYSGANVLTF
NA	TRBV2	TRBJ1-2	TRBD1	TGTGCCAGCAGCCCTATAGACAGGGCGGCTATCTATGGCTACACCTTC	CASSPIDRAAIYGYTF
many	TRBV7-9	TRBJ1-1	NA	TGTGCCAGCAGCTTTGAAAACACTGAAGCTTTCTTT	CASSFENTEAFF
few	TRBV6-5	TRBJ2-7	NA	TGTGCCAGCAGTTACCCCCCGCGGGGCCCCACCTACGAGCAGTACTTC	CASSYPPRGPTYEQYF
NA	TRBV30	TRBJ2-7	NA	TGTGCCTGGAGTAAGTTGGGAGTCTACGAGCAGTACTTC	CAWSKLGVYEQYF
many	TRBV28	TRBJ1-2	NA	TGTGCCAGCAGTACTGGGGGGGACATCAACTATGGCTACACCTTC	CASSTGGDINYGYTF
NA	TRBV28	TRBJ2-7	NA	TGTGCCAGCAGGCTCGGGGGGACATTGATCTACGAGCAGTACTTC	CASRLGGTLIYEQYF